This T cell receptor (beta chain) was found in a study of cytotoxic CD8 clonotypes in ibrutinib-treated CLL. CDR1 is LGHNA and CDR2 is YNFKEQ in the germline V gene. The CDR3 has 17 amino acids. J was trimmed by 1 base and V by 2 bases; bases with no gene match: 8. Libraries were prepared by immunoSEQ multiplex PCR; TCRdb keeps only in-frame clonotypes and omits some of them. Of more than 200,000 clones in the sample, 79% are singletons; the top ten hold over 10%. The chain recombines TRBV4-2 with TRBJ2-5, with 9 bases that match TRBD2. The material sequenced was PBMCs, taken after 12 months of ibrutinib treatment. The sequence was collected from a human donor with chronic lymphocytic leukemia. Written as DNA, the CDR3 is TGTGCCAGCAGCCAAAGTTGGCCTAGCGGGACCCAAGAGACCCAGTACTTC. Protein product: CASSQSWPSGTQETQYF.